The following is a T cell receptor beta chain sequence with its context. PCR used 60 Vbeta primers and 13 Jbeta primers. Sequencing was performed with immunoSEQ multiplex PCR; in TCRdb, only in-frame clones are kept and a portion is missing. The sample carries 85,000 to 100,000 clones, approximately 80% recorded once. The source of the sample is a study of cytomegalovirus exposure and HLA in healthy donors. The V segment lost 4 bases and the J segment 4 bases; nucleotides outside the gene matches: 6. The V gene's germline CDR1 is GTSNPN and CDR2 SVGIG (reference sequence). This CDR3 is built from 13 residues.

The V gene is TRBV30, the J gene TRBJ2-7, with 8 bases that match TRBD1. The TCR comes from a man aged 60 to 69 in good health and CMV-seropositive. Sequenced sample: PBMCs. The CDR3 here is CAWNGQGGYEQYF. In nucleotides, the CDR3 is TGTGCCTGGAACGGACAGGGTGGGTACGAGCAGTACTTC.